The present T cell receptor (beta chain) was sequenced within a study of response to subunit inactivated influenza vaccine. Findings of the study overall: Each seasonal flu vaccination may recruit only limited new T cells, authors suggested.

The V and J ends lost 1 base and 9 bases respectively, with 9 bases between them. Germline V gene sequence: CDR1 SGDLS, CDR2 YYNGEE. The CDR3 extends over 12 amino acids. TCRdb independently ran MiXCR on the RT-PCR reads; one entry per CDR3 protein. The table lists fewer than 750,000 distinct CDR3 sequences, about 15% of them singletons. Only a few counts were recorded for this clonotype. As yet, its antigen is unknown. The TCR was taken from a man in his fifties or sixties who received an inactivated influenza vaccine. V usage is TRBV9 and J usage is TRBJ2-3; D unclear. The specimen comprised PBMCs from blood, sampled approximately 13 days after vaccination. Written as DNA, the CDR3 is TGTGCCAGCAGCGTAAGTCAGAACACGCAGTATTTT. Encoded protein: CASSVSQNTQYF.